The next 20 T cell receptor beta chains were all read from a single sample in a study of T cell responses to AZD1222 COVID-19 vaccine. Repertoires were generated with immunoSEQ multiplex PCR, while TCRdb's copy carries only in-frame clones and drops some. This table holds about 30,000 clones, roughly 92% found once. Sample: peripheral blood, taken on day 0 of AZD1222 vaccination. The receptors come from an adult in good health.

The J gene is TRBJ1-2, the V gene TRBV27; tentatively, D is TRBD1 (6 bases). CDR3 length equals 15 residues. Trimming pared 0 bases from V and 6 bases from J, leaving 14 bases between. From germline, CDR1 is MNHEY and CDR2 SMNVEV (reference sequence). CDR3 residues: CASSLSGGLFDGYTF. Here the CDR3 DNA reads TGTGCCAGCAGTTTATCAGGGGGTTTATTCGATGGCTACACCTTC.

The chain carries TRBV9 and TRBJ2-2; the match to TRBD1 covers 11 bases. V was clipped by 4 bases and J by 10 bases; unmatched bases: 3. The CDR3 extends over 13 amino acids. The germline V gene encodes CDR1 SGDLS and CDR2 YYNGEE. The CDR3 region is CASSSDRGQELFF. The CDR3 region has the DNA TGTGCCAGCAGCTCGGACAGGGGGCAGGAGCTGTTTTTT. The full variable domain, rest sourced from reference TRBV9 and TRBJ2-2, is DSGVTQTPKHLITATGQRVTLRCSPRSGDLSVYWYQQSLDQGLQFLIQYYNGEERAKGNILERFSAQQFPDLHSELNLSSLELGDSALYFCASSSDRGQELFFGEGSRLTVL.

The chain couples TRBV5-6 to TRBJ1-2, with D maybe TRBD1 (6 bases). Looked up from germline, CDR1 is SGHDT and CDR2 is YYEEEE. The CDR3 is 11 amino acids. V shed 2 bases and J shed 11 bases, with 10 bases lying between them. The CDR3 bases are TGTGCCAGCAGCTTAAACAGGGAATACACCTTC. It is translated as CASSLNREYTF.

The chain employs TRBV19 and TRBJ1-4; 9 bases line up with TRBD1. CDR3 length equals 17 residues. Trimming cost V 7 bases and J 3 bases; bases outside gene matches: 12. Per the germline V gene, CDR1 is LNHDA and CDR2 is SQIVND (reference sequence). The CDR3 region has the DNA TGTGCCAGTACCGGGACAGGGTCTTTGGACTCTAATGAAAAACTGTTTTTT. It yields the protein CASTGTGSLDSNEKLFF. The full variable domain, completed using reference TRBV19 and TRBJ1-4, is DGGITQSPKYLFRKEGQNVTLSCEQNLNHDAMYWYRQDPGQGLRLIYYSQIVNDFQKGDIAEGYSVSREKKESFPLTVTSAQKNPTAFYLCASTGTGSLDSNEKLFFGSGTQLSVL.

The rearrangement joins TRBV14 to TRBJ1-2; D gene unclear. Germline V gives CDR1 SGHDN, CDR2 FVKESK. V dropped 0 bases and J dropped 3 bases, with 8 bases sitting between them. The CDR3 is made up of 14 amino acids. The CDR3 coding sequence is TGTGCCAGCAGCCAAGATTCACGGTACTATGGCTACACCTTC. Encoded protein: CASSQDSRYYGYTF.

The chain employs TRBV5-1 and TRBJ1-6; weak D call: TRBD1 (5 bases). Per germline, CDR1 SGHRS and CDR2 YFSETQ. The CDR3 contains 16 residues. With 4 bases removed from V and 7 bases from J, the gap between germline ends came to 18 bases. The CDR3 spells CASSRAWTRENSPLHF. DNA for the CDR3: TGCGCCAGCAGCCGAGCATGGACAAGGGAAAATTCACCCCTCCACTTT.

The DNA for the CDR3 is TGTGCCAGCAGCTTCCGGGGCGGGAACACCATATATTTT. This encodes CASSFRGGNTIYF. The V and J genes are TRBV5-4 and TRBJ1-3; TRBD1 might be the D (5 bases). Germline V gene data show CDR1 as SGHNT and CDR2 as YYREEE (reference sequence). The CDR3 extends over 13 amino acids. Trimming cost V 2 bases and J 7 bases, with 10 bases left between them. The full variable domain, completed using reference TRBV5-4 and TRBJ1-3, is ETGVTQSPTHLIKTRGQQVTLRCSSQSGHNTVSWYQQALGQGPQFIFQYYREEENGRGNFPPRFSGLQFPNYSSELNVNALELDDSALYLCASSFRGGNTIYFGEGSWLTVV.

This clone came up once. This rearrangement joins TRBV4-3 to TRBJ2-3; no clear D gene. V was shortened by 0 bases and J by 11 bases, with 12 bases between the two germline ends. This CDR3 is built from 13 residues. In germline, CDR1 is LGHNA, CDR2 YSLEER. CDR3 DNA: TGCGCCAGCAGCCAAGATCAAAGGTCGAGGCAGTATTTT. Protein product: CASSQDQRSRQYF.

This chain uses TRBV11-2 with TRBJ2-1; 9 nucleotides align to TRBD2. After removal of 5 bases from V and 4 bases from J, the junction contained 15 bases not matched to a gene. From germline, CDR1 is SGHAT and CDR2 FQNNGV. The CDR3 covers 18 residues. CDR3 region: CASSRAAGGQAGYNEQFF. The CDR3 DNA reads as TGTGCCAGCAGCCGGGCAGCGGGGGGTCAAGCTGGATACAATGAGCAGTTCTTC.

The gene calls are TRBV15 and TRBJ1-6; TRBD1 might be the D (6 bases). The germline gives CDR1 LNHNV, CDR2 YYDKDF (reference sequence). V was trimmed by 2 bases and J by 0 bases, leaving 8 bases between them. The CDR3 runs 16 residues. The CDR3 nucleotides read TGTGCCACCAGCAGACAGGGGAGCTCCTATAATTCACCCCTCCACTTT. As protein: CATSRQGSSYNSPLHF.

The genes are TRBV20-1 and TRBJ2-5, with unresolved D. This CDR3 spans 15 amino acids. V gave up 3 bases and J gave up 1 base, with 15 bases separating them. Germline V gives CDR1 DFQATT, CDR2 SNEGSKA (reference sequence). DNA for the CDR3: TGCAGTGCTAGTGAATTGGGTCAATCCCAAGAGACCCAGTACTTC. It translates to CSASELGQSQETQYF.

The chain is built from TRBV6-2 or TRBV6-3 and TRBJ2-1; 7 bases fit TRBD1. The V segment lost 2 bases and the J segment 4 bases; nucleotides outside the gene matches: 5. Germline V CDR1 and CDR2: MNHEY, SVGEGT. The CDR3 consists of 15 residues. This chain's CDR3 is CASSYPQGLYNEQFF. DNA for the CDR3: TGTGCCAGCAGTTACCCACAGGGGTTATACAATGAGCAGTTCTTC.

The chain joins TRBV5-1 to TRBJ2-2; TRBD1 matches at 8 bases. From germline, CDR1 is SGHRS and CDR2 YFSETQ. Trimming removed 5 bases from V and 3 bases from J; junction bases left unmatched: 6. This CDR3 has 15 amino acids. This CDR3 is CASRSGTGHTGELFF. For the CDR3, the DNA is TGCGCCAGCAGGTCCGGGACAGGTCACACCGGGGAGCTGTTTTTT.

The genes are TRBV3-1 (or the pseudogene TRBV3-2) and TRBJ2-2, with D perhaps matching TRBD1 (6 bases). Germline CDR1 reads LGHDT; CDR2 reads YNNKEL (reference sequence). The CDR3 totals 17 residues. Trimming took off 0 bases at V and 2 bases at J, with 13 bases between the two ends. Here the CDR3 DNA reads TGTGCCAGCAGCCAAGACCCGCACAGGGTAAACACCGGGGAGCTGTTTTTT. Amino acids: CASSQDPHRVNTGELFF.

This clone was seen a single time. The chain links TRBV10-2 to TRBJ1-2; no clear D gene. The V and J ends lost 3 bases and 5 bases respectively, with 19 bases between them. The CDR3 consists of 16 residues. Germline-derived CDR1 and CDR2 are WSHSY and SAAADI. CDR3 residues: CASSEARVSNFYGYTF. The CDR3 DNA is TGCGCCAGCAGTGAAGCTCGCGTCTCCAACTTTTATGGCTACACCTTC.

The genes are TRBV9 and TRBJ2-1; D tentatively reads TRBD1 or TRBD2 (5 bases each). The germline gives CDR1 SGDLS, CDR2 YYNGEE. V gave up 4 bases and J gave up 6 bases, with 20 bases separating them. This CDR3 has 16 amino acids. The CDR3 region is CASSLLRTGPLNEQFF. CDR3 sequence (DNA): TGTGCCAGCAGCCTCCTGAGGACGGGGCCCCTCAATGAGCAGTTCTTC.

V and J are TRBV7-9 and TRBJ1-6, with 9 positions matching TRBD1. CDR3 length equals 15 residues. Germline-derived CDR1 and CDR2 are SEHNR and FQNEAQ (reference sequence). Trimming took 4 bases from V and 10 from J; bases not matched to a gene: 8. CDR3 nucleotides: TGTGCCAGCAGCTGGAGGGGGGACAGGGCGTCACCCCTCCACTTT. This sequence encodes CASSWRGDRASPLHF. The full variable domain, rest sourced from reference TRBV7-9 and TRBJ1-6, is DTGVSQNPRHKITKRGQNVTFRCDPISEHNRLYWYRQTLGQGPEFLTYFQNEAQLEKSRLLSDRFSAERPKGSFSTLEIQRTEQGDSAMYLCASSWRGDRASPLHFGNGTRLTVT.

The CDR3 coding sequence is TGTGCCAGCAGTGATGACAGAAATAGCAATCAGCCCCAGCATTTT. Amino acids: CASSDDRNSNQPQHF. The V gene is TRBV6-1, the J gene TRBJ1-5; the D gene is possibly TRBD1 (5 bases). Germline V gives CDR1 MNHNS, CDR2 SASEGT. V was cut by 3 bases and J by 0 bases, with 9 bases left in between. This CDR3 region has 15 residues.

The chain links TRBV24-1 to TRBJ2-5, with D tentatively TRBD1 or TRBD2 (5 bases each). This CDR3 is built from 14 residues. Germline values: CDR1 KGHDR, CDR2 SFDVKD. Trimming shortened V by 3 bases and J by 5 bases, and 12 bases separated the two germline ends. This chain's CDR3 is CATSDPGTGETQYF. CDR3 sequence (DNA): TGTGCCACCAGTGATCCCGGGACCGGGGAGACCCAGTACTTC.

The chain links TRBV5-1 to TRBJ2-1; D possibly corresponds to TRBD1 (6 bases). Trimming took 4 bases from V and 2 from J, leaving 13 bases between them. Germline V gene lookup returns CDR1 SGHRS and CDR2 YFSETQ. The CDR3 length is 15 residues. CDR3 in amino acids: CASSRTGTTYNEQFF. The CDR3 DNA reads TGCGCCAGCAGCCGTACAGGGACCACCTACAATGAGCAGTTCTTC.